This TCR beta chain originates from a study of immune evolution from preneoplasia to lung adenocarcinoma. On the study more broadly: HLA loss of heterozygosity: about 7% AIS, over 12% MIA, over 30% ADC, none AAH.

Study-level findings and limits: Highest clonality occurred in KRAS-mutant, not EGFR-mutant or double wild-type, nodules.

Concerning this clone: Antigen specificity is unknown.

Sequencing used immunoSEQ multiplex PCR; TCRdb keeps in-frame clones, though not all of them. The sample contains 25,000 to 30,000 clones, 74% of which appear only once. There are 10 residues in the CDR3. Per germline, CDR1 GTSNPN and CDR2 SVGIG (reference sequence). The V and J ends lost 1 base and 6 bases respectively, with 4 bases between them. Specimen: FFPE invasive lung adenocarcinoma tissue. J is TRBJ2-7 and V is TRBV30, with D hard to call. The origin of this receptor is a person in their 60s with invasive lung adenocarcinoma. Some clones in this sample may be carry-over from other donors' samples. This CDR3 reads CAWSDREQYF. CDR3 nucleotide sequence: TGTGCCTGGAGTGACCGCGAGCAGTACTTC.